Listed below are T cell receptor beta chains from one sample, sequenced in a study of early T cells in non-severe SARS-CoV-2 infection. MiXCR, run by TCRdb on the 5' RACE reads, gives a single entry per CDR3 protein. In the table there are about 69,000 distinct CDR3 sequences, approximately 9.5% of which are singletons. Sequenced sample: whole blood. These receptors were taken from an adult who was a healthcare worker with PCR-confirmed SARS-CoV-2 infection or an uninfected control (not recorded which). CDR3s include the opening cysteine and the closing phenylalanine or tryptophan. D genes are given only for firm matches. Size is stated for part of the rows, as once, few or many counts, or as a class when the clone is expanded.

.	TRBV5-5	TRBJ2-1	many	TGTGCCAGCAGCTTTACTCGAGGACTGAACGAGGGGCAGTTCTTC	CASSFTRGLNEGQFF
.	TRBV5-1	TRBJ2-3	.	TGCGCCAGCAGCTTCAAGACAGGCGGCACAGATACGCAGTATTTT	CASSFKTGGTDTQYF
.	TRBV2	TRBJ2-3	.	TGTGCCAGCACTTGGGCCCTAACAGATACGCAGTATTTT	CASTWALTDTQYF
.	TRBV3-1	TRBJ1-6	.	TGTGCCAGCAGCCCGACCGTCGGTAATTCACCCCTCCACTTT	CASSPTVGNSPLHF
TRBD1	TRBV7-2	TRBJ1-5	many	TGTGCCAGCAGCTCACAGGGGACAAGCAATCAGCCCCAGCATTTT	CASSSQGTSNQPQHF
.	TRBV29-1	TRBJ1-4	many	TGCAGCGTCGCGGAGGAAAAACTGTTTTTT	CSVAEEKLFF
TRBD1	TRBV9	TRBJ1-1	.	TGTGCCAGCCGACAGGGACCGGGGAACACTGAAGCTTTCTTT	CASRQGPGNTEAFF
TRBD2	TRBV20-1	TRBJ2-1	many	TGCAGTGCTAGACGCCCCGGACTGACTAGCGCAAGTGAGCAGTTCTTC	CSARRPGLTSASEQFF
.	TRBV19	TRBJ2-6	many	TGTGCCAGTAGTATTCCCTCTGGGGCCAACGTCCTGACTTTC	CASSIPSGANVLTF
TRBD2	TRBV20-1	TRBJ2-7	few	TGCAGTGCTAGAGCCTCTAGCGGGAGTACGGTCGGGCAGTACTTC	CSARASSGSTVGQYF
.	TRBV12-3/TRBV12-4	TRBJ1-4	.	TGTGCCAGCAGTTTTTGGGTGACCCCGGATTCCAGAGATGAAAAACTGTTTTTT	CASSFWVTPDSRDEKLFF
TRBD1	TRBV7-8	TRBJ2-3	.	TGTGCCAGCAGCCCCGGGACAGCAGATACGCAGTATTTT	CASSPGTADTQYF
TRBD2	TRBV7-2	TRBJ2-3	.	TGTGCCAGCAGCTTAGCCCTAGCGGGAGGTACGCAGTATTTT	CASSLALAGGTQYF
TRBD2	TRBV7-6	TRBJ2-1	many	TGTGCCAGCAGCTCCCAAGGCCTAGCGGGGGGGTCAGATGAGCAGTTCTTC	CASSSQGLAGGSDEQFF
TRBD2	TRBV6-1	TRBJ2-5	few	TGTGCCAGCAGCAGACTAGCGGGAGATCGACGGGAGACCCAGTACTTC	CASSRLAGDRRETQYF
.	TRBV3-1	TRBJ2-1	many	TGTGCCAGCGGATACAATGAGCAGTTCTTC	CASGYNEQFF
TRBD1	TRBV7-8	TRBJ1-5	many	TGTGCCAGCAGCTTAGTTCGGACAGGTAGCAATCAGCCCCAGCATTTT	CASSLVRTGSNQPQHF
.	TRBV12-3/TRBV12-4	TRBJ2-2	few	TGTGCCAGCCAGCGGCAGGCGAACACCGGGGAGCTGTTTTTT	CASQRQANTGELFF
TRBD1	TRBV29-1	TRBJ1-2	.	TGCAGCGTTGAAGAGGAGGACAGGCCTAACTATGGCTACACCTTC	CSVEEEDRPNYGYTF
.	TRBV5-1	TRBJ1-6	.	TGCGCCAGCAGGCCGGGGCCCTCTGGAAATTCACCCCTCCACTTT	CASRPGPSGNSPLHF
TRBD1	TRBV3-1	TRBJ1-3	many	TGTGCCAGCAGCCTGGCCTCGCCGGACAGGGCTGGAAACACCATATATTTT	CASSLASPDRAGNTIYF
TRBD2	TRBV12-3/TRBV12-4	TRBJ2-7	many	TGTGCCAGCAGTGCCGGGACTAGGGGCGAGCAGTACTTC	CASSAGTRGEQYF
TRBD1	TRBV6-5	TRBJ2-7	.	TGTGCCAGCAGTTACCAGGGACAGGGGGTTTTCGAGCAGTACTTC	CASSYQGQGVFEQYF
TRBD1	TRBV5-1	TRBJ2-4	.	TGCGCCAGCAGCTTAACCCCGACAGGGGGGCAGCGGAACATTCAGTACTTC	CASSLTPTGGQRNIQYF
.	TRBV4-3	TRBJ2-6	many	TGCGCCAGCAGCCTAGGCCGAAACAGCCGTCGCGCCTCTGGGGCCAACGTCCTGACTTTC	CASSLGRNSRRASGANVLTF
.	TRBV3-1	TRBJ1-1	many	TGTGCCAGCAGCCTAGGGGTCGAGAACACTGAAGCTTTCTTT	CASSLGVENTEAFF
.	TRBV6-1	TRBJ2-7	many	TGTGCCAGCAGTGCATTACCGAGCTCCTACGAGCAGTACTTC	CASSALPSSYEQYF
TRBD1	TRBV11-2	TRBJ1-5	many	TGTGCCAGCAGCTTAGGCAGGGGGCTCGATCAGCCCCAGCATTTT	CASSLGRGLDQPQHF
.	TRBV11-2	TRBJ2-1	.	TGTGCCAGCAGCCCCGGGGGCGGAAGTGAGCAGTTCTTC	CASSPGGGSEQFF
TRBD2	TRBV6-6	TRBJ2-1	.	TGTGCCAGCAGTTACTCAGGACTAGCGGGGCTCTACAATGAGCAGTTCTTC	CASSYSGLAGLYNEQFF
.	TRBV4-2	TRBJ2-3	many	TGTGCCAGCAGCCAAGTGGGCGGGGCCGGCACAGATACGCAGTATTTT	CASSQVGGAGTDTQYF
.	TRBV20-1	TRBJ2-3	few	TGCAGTGCAAACCCGCTAACTAGCACAGATACGCAGTATTTT	CSANPLTSTDTQYF
.	TRBV6-5	TRBJ1-1	many	TGTGCCAGCAGTTACGCAGGGCCGGGGAACACTGAAGCTTTCTTT	CASSYAGPGNTEAFF
.	TRBV7-2	TRBJ2-2	many	TGTGCCAGCAGCTTGGGGCTGGCCACCGGGGAGCTGTTTTTT	CASSLGLATGELFF
TRBD1	TRBV5-1	TRBJ2-7	many	TGCGCCAGCAGCGGCGGCGGACAGGTGAACGAGCAGTACTTC	CASSGGGQVNEQYF
.	TRBV20-1	TRBJ1-1	.	TGCAGTGGGACGAACACTGAAGCTTTCTTT	CSGTNTEAFF